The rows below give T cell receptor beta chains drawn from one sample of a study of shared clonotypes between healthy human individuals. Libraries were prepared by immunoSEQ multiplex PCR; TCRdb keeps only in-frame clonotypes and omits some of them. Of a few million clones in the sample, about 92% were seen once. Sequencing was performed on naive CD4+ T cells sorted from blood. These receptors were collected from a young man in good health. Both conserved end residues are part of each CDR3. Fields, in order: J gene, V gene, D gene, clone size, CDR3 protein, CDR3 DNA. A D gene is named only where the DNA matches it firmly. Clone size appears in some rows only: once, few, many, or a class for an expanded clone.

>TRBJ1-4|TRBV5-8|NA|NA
CASSLGWGSNEKLFF
TGTGCCAGCAGCTTGGGGTGGGGTTCTAATGAAAAACTGTTTTTT
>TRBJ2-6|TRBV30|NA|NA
CAWKPGLGSNVLTF
TGTGCCTGGAAACCGGGCCTTGGGTCCAACGTCCTGACTTTC
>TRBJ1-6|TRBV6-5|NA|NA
CASSYSWTDNSPLHF
TGTGCCAGCAGTTACTCGTGGACAGACAATTCACCCCTCCACTTT
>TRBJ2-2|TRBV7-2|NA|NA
CASRRPGSTGELFF
TGTGCCAGCAGACGACCGGGCTCCACCGGGGAGCTGTTTTTT
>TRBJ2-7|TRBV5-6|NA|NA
CASSFGRLQESYEQYF
TGTGCCAGCAGCTTTGGTAGGTTACAGGAGTCCTACGAGCAGTACTTC
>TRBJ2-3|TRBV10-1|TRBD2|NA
CASSPSGLSTDTQYF
TGCGCCAGCAGTCCTAGCGGGCTCAGCACAGATACGCAGTATTTT
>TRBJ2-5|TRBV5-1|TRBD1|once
CASRGNRGTETQYF
TGCGCCAGCAGGGGCAACAGGGGGACGGAGACCCAGTACTTC
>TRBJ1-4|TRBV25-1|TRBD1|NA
CASTGGLNEKLFF
TGTGCCAGCACAGGGGGACTTAATGAAAAACTGTTTTTT
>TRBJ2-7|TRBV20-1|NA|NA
CSARGQMGQYF
TGCAGTGCTAGAGGGCAGATGGGGCAGTACTTC
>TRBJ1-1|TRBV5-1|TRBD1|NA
CASSLQGVGTEAFF
TGCGCCAGCAGCTTGCAGGGGGTTGGCACTGAAGCTTTCTTT
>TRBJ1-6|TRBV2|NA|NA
CASSEGQYNSPLHF
TGTGCCAGCAGTGAAGGACAGTATAATTCACCCCTCCACTTT
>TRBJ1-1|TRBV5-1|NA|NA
CASRVQGNTEAFF
TGCGCCAGTAGAGTACAGGGGAACACTGAAGCTTTCTTT
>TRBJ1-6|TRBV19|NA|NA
CASSLIQRDSPLHF
TGTGCCAGTAGCTTAATCCAAAGGGATTCACCCCTCCACTTT
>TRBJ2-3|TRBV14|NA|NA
CASSQVTGGRTDTQYF
TGTGCCAGCAGCCAAGTCACCGGGGGCCGCACAGATACGCAGTATTTT
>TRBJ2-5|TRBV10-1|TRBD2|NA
CASRCPREMETQYF
TGCGCCAGCAGATGCCCGCGGGAGATGGAGACCCAGTACTTC
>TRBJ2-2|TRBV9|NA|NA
CASSVALLAGNTGELFF
TGTGCCAGCAGCGTAGCTCTATTGGCGGGGAACACCGGGGAGCTGTTTTTT
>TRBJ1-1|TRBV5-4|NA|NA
CASSYGTENTEAFF
TGTGCCAGCAGCTACGGGACGGAGAACACTGAAGCTTTCTTT
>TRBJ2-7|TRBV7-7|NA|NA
CASSPGDSSYEQYF
TGTGCTAGCAGCCCGGGGGACAGCTCCTACGAGCAGTACTTC
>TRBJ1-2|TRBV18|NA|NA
CASSPPGFNYGYTF
TGTGCCAGCTCACCACCCGGGTTTAACTATGGCTACACCTTC
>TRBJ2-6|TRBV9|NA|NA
CASSVNVGANVLTF
TGTGCCAGCAGCGTGAATGTTGGGGCCAACGTCCTGACTTTC
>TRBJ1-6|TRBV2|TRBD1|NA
CASMGQGSSPLHF
TGTGCCAGCATGGGACAGGGTAGTTCACCCCTCCACTTT
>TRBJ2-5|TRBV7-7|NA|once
CASSLYPGPQETQYF
TGTGCTAGCAGCTTATACCCAGGCCCCCAAGAGACCCAGTACTTC
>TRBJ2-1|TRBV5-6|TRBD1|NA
CASSLDRGEAYNEQFF
TGTGCCAGCAGCTTGGACAGGGGAGAAGCGTACAATGAGCAGTTCTTC
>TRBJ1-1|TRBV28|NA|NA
CASSSTTEAFF
TGTGCCAGCAGTTCTACCACTGAAGCTTTCTTT
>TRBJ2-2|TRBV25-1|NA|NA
CASRTGLANTGELFF
TGTGCCAGCAGGACTGGACTGGCAAACACCGGGGAGCTGTTTTTT
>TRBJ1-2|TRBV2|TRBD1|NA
CASSPSSQGGSYGYTF
TGTGCCAGCAGTCCCTCGAGTCAGGGGGGAAGCTATGGCTACACCTTC
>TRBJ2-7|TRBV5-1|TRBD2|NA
CASSKWYTLAEYEQYF
TGCGCCAGCAGCAAGTGGTACACGCTAGCGGAATACGAGCAGTACTTC
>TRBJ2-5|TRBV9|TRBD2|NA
CASSVGLAEPQETQYF
TGTGCCAGCAGCGTAGGCCTAGCGGAGCCTCAAGAGACCCAGTACTTC
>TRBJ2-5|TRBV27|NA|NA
CASSLVGGEETQYF
TGTGCCAGCAGTTTAGTAGGCGGGGAAGAGACCCAGTACTTC
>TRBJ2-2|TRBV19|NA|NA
CASSMGLLITGELFF
TGTGCCAGTAGTATGGGACTCTTAATCACCGGGGAGCTGTTTTTT
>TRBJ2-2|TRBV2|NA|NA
CASSFDSSITGELFF
TGTGCCAGCAGCTTCGACAGCAGTATTACCGGGGAGCTGTTTTTT
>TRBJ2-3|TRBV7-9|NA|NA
CASSSRAVITDTQYF
TGTGCCAGCAGCTCCCGAGCGGTGATCACAGATACGCAGTATTTT
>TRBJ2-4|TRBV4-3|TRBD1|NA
CASSPQRAGTDKNIQYF
TGCGCCAGCAGCCCCCAACGAGCCGGGACAGATAAAAACATTCAGTACTTC
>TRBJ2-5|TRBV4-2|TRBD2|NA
CASSQGRASGALGRETQYF
TGTGCCAGCAGCCAAGGGAGGGCTAGCGGGGCTCTAGGGCGGGAGACCCAGTACTTC
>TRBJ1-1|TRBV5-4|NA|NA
CASAYSLGTEAFF
TGTGCCAGCGCCTACTCCCTTGGGACTGAAGCTTTCTTT
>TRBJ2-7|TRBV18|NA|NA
CASRGQYEQYF
TGTGCCAGCCGCGGCCAATACGAGCAGTACTTC
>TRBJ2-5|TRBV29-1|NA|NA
CSTKMRSVQETQYF
TGCAGCACTAAGATGAGATCGGTTCAGGAGACCCAGTACTTC
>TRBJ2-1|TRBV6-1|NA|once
CASSEGATSYNEQFF
TGTGCCAGCAGTGAAGGTGCCACCTCCTACAATGAGCAGTTCTTC
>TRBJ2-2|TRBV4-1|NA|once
CASSQGPGAANTGELFF
TGCGCCAGCAGCCAAGGCCCGGGGGCCGCGAACACCGGGGAGCTGTTTTTT
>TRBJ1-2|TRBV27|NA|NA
CATQARESYGYTF
TGTGCCACTCAAGCACGGGAGTCCTATGGCTACACCTTC
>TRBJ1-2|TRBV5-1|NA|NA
CASSWGENYGYTF
TGCGCCAGCAGCTGGGGAGAAAACTATGGCTACACCTTC
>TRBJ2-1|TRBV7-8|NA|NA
CASSSTVNWDNEQFF
TGTGCCAGCAGCTCGACAGTAAATTGGGACAATGAGCAGTTCTTC
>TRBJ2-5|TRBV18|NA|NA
CASSPKRTERWTQYF
TGTGCCAGCTCACCTAAGAGAACGGAGCGGTGGACCCAGTACTTC
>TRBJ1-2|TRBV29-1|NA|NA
CSVEEDSNYGYTF
TGCAGCGTTGAAGAGGACAGCAACTATGGCTACACCTTC
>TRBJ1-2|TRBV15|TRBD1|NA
CATSRDATGDGYTF
TGTGCCACCAGCAGAGATGCGACAGGGGATGGCTACACCTTC
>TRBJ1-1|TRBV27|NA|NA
CASISRPGAEAFF
TGTGCCAGCATATCCAGGCCCGGAGCTGAAGCTTTCTTT
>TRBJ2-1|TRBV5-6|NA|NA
CASSPLGAGNYNEQFF
TGTGCCAGCAGCCCGCTTGGGGCGGGAAACTACAATGAGCAGTTCTTC
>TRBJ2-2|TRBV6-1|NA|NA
CASSVGGSNTGELFF
TGTGCCAGCAGCGTCGGGGGTTCGAACACCGGGGAGCTGTTTTTT
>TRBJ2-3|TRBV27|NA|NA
CASSPMRAGARDTQYF
TGTGCCAGCAGCCCCATGAGGGCGGGGGCTAGAGATACGCAGTATTTT
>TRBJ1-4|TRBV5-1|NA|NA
CASSPQGEKLFF
TGCGCCAGCAGTCCCCAAGGAGAAAAACTGTTTTTT
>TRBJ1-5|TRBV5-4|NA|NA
CASSSGLNQPQHF
TGTGCCAGCAGCTCGGGCCTTAATCAGCCCCAGCATTTT
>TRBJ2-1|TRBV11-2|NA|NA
CASSFRTNNEQFF
TGTGCCAGCAGCTTCCGGACCAACAATGAGCAGTTCTTC
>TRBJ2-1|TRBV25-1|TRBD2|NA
CASSRQRGAYNEQFF
TGTGCCAGCAGTCGACAGCGGGGGGCCTACAATGAGCAGTTCTTC
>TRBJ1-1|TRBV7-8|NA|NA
CASSPRGGLNTEAFF
TGTGCCAGCAGCCCTCGGGGGGGTCTGAACACTGAAGCTTTCTTT
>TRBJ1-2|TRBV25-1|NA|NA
CASSEGMTDADF
TGTGCCAGCAGTGAAGGAATGACGGACGCAGACTTC